Following are 27 T cell receptor beta chains from one sample sequenced in a study of blood T cell repertoires in COVID-19. Some clones are missing from TCRdb's copy, which holds only in-frame ones; the method was immunoSEQ multiplex PCR. The sample consists of roughly 400,000 clones, 70% to 90% of them appearing once. Sequencing was done on a sample of PBMCs or T cells enriched from blood (not recorded which). Receptor source: a woman aged 18-29 years who had been exposed to COVID-19.

V and J are TRBV28 and TRBJ1-2; 7 bases line up with TRBD1. V lost 4 bases to trimming and J lost 1 base; unmatched junction nucleotides: 12. Germline lookup yields CDR1 MDHEN and CDR2 SYDVKM. The CDR3 covers 17 residues. The CDR3 DNA sequence: TGTGCCAGCAGTTACACCGGGACAGACTTTTTTAACTATGGCTACACCTTC. It encodes CASSYTGTDFFNYGYTF.

The chain is built from TRBV7-2 and TRBJ2-5, with TRBD2 matching over 8 bases. CDR3 size: 15 residues. The V gene end was trimmed by 5 bases and the J gene end by 0 bases; junction bases not matched to a gene: 5. Germline loops: CDR1 SGHTA, CDR2 FQGNSA. The CDR3 sequence is CASSRSGGYQETQYF. For the CDR3, the DNA is TGTGCCAGCAGCCGGAGCGGGGGCTACCAAGAGACCCAGTACTTC. Variable domain in full (rest from reference TRBV7-2 and TRBJ2-5): GAGVSQSPSNKVTEKGKDVELRCDPISGHTALYWYRQSLGQGLEFLIYFQGNSAPDKSGLPSDRFSAERTGGSVSTLTIQRTQQEDSAVYLCASSRSGGYQETQYFGPGTRLLVL.

The chain has TRBV7-6 and TRBJ2-5, with 7 bases that match TRBD1. V shed 1 base, J shed 5 bases, and the junction held 10 bases outside the gene matches. The germline CDR1 and CDR2 sequences are SGHVS and FNYEAQ. The CDR3 runs 16 residues. The CDR3 here is CASSLGQGFSGETQYF. Here the CDR3 DNA reads TGTGCCAGCAGCTTAGGACAGGGTTTCTCGGGGGAGACCCAGTACTTC.

The chain joins TRBV4-2 to TRBJ2-5, with 7 bases identical to TRBD2. V dropped 1 base and J dropped 5; count of bases not matched to a gene: 16. The CDR3 has 18 amino acids. Germline V gene lookup returns CDR1 LGHNA and CDR2 YNFKEQ. Here the CDR3 reads CASSQVSTSDFPGETQYF. The CDR3 DNA is TGTGCCAGCAGCCAAGTGTCCACTAGCGATTTCCCAGGGGAGACCCAGTACTTC.

V usage is TRBV19 and J usage is TRBJ2-2, with D maybe TRBD2 (5 bases). CDR3 size: 12 residues. V was clipped by 6 bases and J by 5 bases, with 7 bases between them. Germline CDR1 LNHDA, CDR2 SQIVND (reference sequence). In nucleotides, the CDR3 is TGTGCCAGTAGACCGGGGACCGGGGAGCTGTTTTTT. It codes for CASRPGTGELFF.

This chain links TRBV2 with TRBJ1-2; D is uncertain. Trimming shortened V by 3 bases and J by 2 bases, and 7 bases separated the two germline ends. This CDR3 has 13 amino acids. Per the germline V gene, CDR1 is SNHLY and CDR2 is FYNNEI. This CDR3 reads CASSDLRNYGYTF. The CDR3, as DNA: TGTGCCAGCAGTGATCTACGCAACTATGGCTACACCTTC.

The chain carries TRBV19 and TRBJ1-1, with 8 positions matching TRBD1. The CDR3 runs 14 residues. Trimming cost V 7 bases and J 4 bases; bases outside gene matches: 8. Germline V lookup: CDR1 LNHDA, CDR2 SQIVND (reference sequence). CDR3 coding DNA: TGTGCCAGTACCCTAGGACAGGGAGTCACTGAAGCTTTCTTT. It specifies CASTLGQGVTEAFF.

The V and J genes are TRBV3-1 (or the pseudogene TRBV3-2) and TRBJ2-5; 10 bases are shared with TRBD2. V shed 2 bases, J shed 1 base, and the junction held 7 bases outside the gene matches. This CDR3 is built from 17 residues. Per germline, CDR1 LGHDT and CDR2 YNNKEL (reference sequence). The CDR3 region is CASSQPRTSGPQETQYF. In nucleotides, the CDR3 is TGTGCCAGCAGCCAACCCAGGACTAGCGGCCCCCAAGAGACCCAGTACTTC.

The V gene is TRBV7-8, the J gene TRBJ1-3; 7 bases are shared with TRBD1. V dropped 4 bases and J dropped 0; count of bases not matched to a gene: 6. Germline-derived CDR1 and CDR2 are SGHVS and FQNEAQ. The CDR3 covers 16 residues. The chain's CDR3 is CASSSRGTFSGNTIYF. CDR3 in DNA: TGTGCCAGCAGCTCCAGGGGGACATTCTCTGGAAACACCATATATTTT.

The V gene is TRBV11-2, the J gene TRBJ2-1; unclear D gene. Trimming took off 3 bases at V and 8 bases at J, with 5 bases between the two ends. The CDR3 runs 11 residues. The germline V gene has CDR1 SGHAT and CDR2 FQNNGV. DNA of the CDR3: TGTGCCAGCAGCTTTATCGATGAGCAGTTCTTC. It translates to CASSFIDEQFF.

The chain joins TRBV7-9 to TRBJ2-1; D perhaps matches TRBD2 (6 bases). Germline lookup yields CDR1 SEHNR and CDR2 FQNEAQ (reference sequence). The CDR3 is made up of 15 amino acids. V lost 5 bases to trimming and J lost 5 bases, with 16 bases between them. DNA for the CDR3: TGTGCCAGCAGCCCGCCTCTACGGGAGAACAATGAGCAGTTCTTC. Its protein is CASSPPLRENNEQFF.

The rearrangement links TRBV27 to TRBJ2-7, with D unresolved. CDR1 and CDR2 (germline): MNHEY, SMNVEV (reference sequence). There are 16 residues in the CDR3. V shed 3 bases and J shed 5 bases, with 20 bases lying between them. CDR3 nucleotides: TGTGCCAGCAGTTTCTCGCTTAGTCACCTTCCTCACGAGCAGTACTTC. Its translation is CASSFSLSHLPHEQYF.

V usage is TRBV4-3 and J usage is TRBJ1-1; D ambiguous. CDR3 size: 14 residues. Germline CDR1 and CDR2: LGHNA and YSLEER. V dropped 0 bases and J dropped 4 bases, with 9 bases sitting between them. CDR3 sequence reads: CASSQDRGVTEAFF. The CDR3 nucleotides read TGCGCCAGCAGCCAAGATCGCGGAGTCACTGAAGCTTTCTTT.

The chain couples TRBV28 to TRBJ1-5; 8 bases map to TRBD1. The J segment lost 3 bases and the V segment lost 8 bases, leaving 9 bases of the junction unmatched. The CDR3 runs 15 residues. The germline V gene has CDR1 MDHEN and CDR2 SYDVKM. CDR3: CASGPGGAFNQPQHF. In nucleotides, the CDR3 is TGTGCCAGCGGTCCAGGGGGCGCGTTCAATCAGCCCCAGCATTTT. The full variable domain, its missing parts supplied by reference TRBV28 and TRBJ1-5, is DVKVTQSSRYLVKRTGEKVFLECVQDMDHENMFWYRQDPGLGLRLIYFSYDVKMKEKGDIPEGYSVSREKKERFSLILESASTNQTSMYLCASGPGGAFNQPQHFGDGTRLSIL.

As concerns this clone: This same CDR3 is encoded by further DNA sequences in the sample. This chain connects TRBV2 to TRBJ2-3; the D is unclear. CDR1 and CDR2 (germline): SNHLY, FYNNEI. CDR3 length: 13 residues. V was shortened by 1 base and J by 1 base, with 3 bases between the two germline ends. The CDR3, as DNA: TGTGCCAGCAGTGAAGGCGGCACAGATACGCAGTATTTT. This codes for CASSEGGTDTQYF.

The chain has TRBV19 and TRBJ2-7, with 10 bases identical to TRBD1. Germline trimming cut 6 bases from V and 5 bases from J; bases unmatched to any gene: 7. Germline CDR1 and CDR2: LNHDA and SQIVND (reference sequence). This CDR3 is 14 amino acids long. The CDR3 protein is CASRTGTGADEQYF. CDR3 nucleotides: TGTGCCAGTAGGACCGGGACAGGGGCTGACGAGCAGTACTTC.

The V gene is TRBV2, the J gene TRBJ2-7; 9 nucleotides align to TRBD2. CDR3 length equals 15 residues. J lost 1 base, V lost 2 bases, and 3 bases had no gene match. Germline V gives CDR1 SNHLY, CDR2 FYNNEI. The CDR3 loop reads CASSELAGISYEQYF. The CDR3 nucleotides are TGTGCCAGCAGTGAACTAGCGGGGATTTCCTACGAGCAGTACTTC.

This clone has just one count. This sequence joins TRBV4-1 and TRBJ1-2; possible D gene TRBD1, 6 bases. Germline values: CDR1 MGHRA, CDR2 YSYEKL. This CDR3 is built from 15 residues. The germline V and J ends were trimmed by 0 bases and 2 bases, with 10 bases remaining between them. This chain's CDR3 is CASSQDPTGNYGYTF. CDR3 nucleotide sequence: TGCGCCAGCAGCCAAGATCCCACAGGGAACTATGGCTACACCTTC.

The V and J genes are TRBV19 and TRBJ1-2; 10 bases are shared with TRBD1. The CDR3 spans 15 residues. V shed 5 bases, J shed 7 bases, and the junction held 10 bases outside the gene matches. Germline lookup yields CDR1 LNHDA and CDR2 SQIVND (reference sequence). The CDR3 here is CASSVGTGVLGGYTF. In nucleotides, the CDR3 is TGTGCCAGTAGTGTTGGGACAGGGGTATTAGGTGGCTACACCTTC.

Only one count was recorded for this clone. J is TRBJ1-3 and V is TRBV30; a possible D gene is TRBD1 (6 bases). Trimming took off 5 bases at V and 0 bases at J, with 11 bases between the two ends. The CDR3 spans 14 residues. Germline CDR1 is GTSNPN and CDR2 is SVGIG (reference sequence). The CDR3, as DNA: TGTGCCTGGGGAAGACAGGACTCTGGAAACACCATATATTTT. Translation: CAWGRQDSGNTIYF.

The J gene is TRBJ1-3, the V gene TRBV28, with D perhaps matching TRBD1 (6 bases). CDR1 MDHEN and CDR2 SYDVKM come from the germline V gene. With 1 base removed from V and 3 bases from J, the gap between germline ends came to 13 bases. This CDR3 is built from 16 residues. The CDR3 nucleotides are TGTGCCAGCAGTTTATTCAGGGCAGGGGATGGAAACACCATATATTTT. As protein: CASSLFRAGDGNTIYF.

The chain recombines TRBV12-3 or TRBV12-4 with TRBJ2-7, with D maybe TRBD1 (5 bases). This CDR3 is 12 amino acids long. Trimming stripped 3 bases from V and 4 bases from J, with 7 bases between. The CDR3 nucleotides are TGTGCCAGCAGTTTCGACAGATACGAGCAGTACTTC. Protein product: CASSFDRYEQYF.

This chain uses TRBV5-1 with TRBJ2-1, with 8 bases lining up with TRBD1. Per the germline V gene, CDR1 is SGHRS and CDR2 is YFSETQ. This CDR3 is built from 14 residues. The V gene end was trimmed by 4 bases and the J gene end by 4 bases; junction bases not matched to a gene: 4. For the CDR3, the DNA is TGCGCCAGCAGCACGGACAGGGATTACAATGAGCAGTTCTTC. It yields the protein CASSTDRDYNEQFF.

The rearrangement joins TRBV15 to TRBJ2-5, with D possibly TRBD1 on 6 matching bases. In germline, CDR1 is LNHNV, CDR2 YYDKDF (reference sequence). The V end lost 4 bases, the J end lost 5 bases, and 11 bases lay between the germline ends. The CDR3 is 13 residues long. The CDR3 nucleotides read TGTGCCACCAGCACCCCTAGGGGGGAGACCCAGTACTTC. This gives the protein CATSTPRGETQYF.

This chain's CDR3 is CASSHNQGGYEQYF. The CDR3 DNA is TGTGCCAGCAGCCATAACCAGGGGGGCTACGAGCAGTACTTC. J is TRBJ2-7 and V is TRBV5-5; perhaps TRBD1 as D (7 bases). The CDR3 consists of 14 residues. Trimming shortened V by 4 bases and J by 3 bases, and 14 bases separated the two germline ends. Germline loops: CDR1 SGHKS, CDR2 YYEKEE (reference sequence).

V usage is TRBV7-9 and J usage is TRBJ2-1; 12 nucleotides agree with TRBD2. The length of the CDR3 is 16 residues. V dropped 1 base and J dropped 12; count of bases not matched to a gene: 10. Germline assignment: CDR1 SEHNR and CDR2 FQNEAQ (reference sequence). The CDR3 sequence: CASSLGGLAGGLGQFF. The CDR3 DNA is TGTGCCAGCAGCTTAGGTGGGCTAGCGGGAGGGTTAGGGCAGTTCTTC. Drawing the rest from reference TRBV7-9 and TRBJ2-1, the complete variable domain is DTGVSQNPRHKITKRGQNVTFRCDPISEHNRLYWYRQTLGQGPEFLTYFQNEAQLEKSRLLSDRFSAERPKGSFSTLEIQRTEQGDSAMYLCASSLGGLAGGLGQFFGPGTRLTVL.

V is TRBV5-4 and J is TRBJ1-2; 9 bases are a match to TRBD1. The V gene's germline CDR1 is SGHNT and CDR2 YYREEE (reference sequence). The CDR3 runs to 15 residues. V gave up 4 bases and J gave up 4 bases; unmatched junction bases: 8. CDR3 in DNA: TGTGCCAGCAGCACCCCGGGACAGGGCGCCTATGGCTACACCTTC. The encoded protein is CASSTPGQGAYGYTF. Variable domain in full (rest from reference TRBV5-4 and TRBJ1-2): ETGVTQSPTHLIKTRGQQVTLRCSSQSGHNTVSWYQQALGQGPQFIFQYYREEENGRGNFPPRFSGLQFPNYSSELNVNALELDDSALYLCASSTPGQGAYGYTFGSGTRLTVV.